The 24 T cell receptor beta chains reported below all come from one sample, sequenced in a study of blood T cell repertoires in COVID-19. The assay was immunoSEQ multiplex PCR, and TCRdb's table has in-frame clones only and misses some. Among about 400,000 clones listed, approximately 89% were seen once. Input material: PBMCs or T cells enriched from blood (not recorded which). All receptors derive from a woman aged 25 to 39 who had recovered from COVID-19.

Only one count was recorded for this clone. This likely comes from a read error, as the CDR3 has no conserved phenylalanine or tryptophan at its end. In DNA form, the CDR3 reads TGTGCCAGCAGCTTGGGCAGGGACTATGGCTACACCCTC. As protein: CASSLGRDYGYTL. The chain links TRBV7-2 to TRBJ1-2; possibly TRBD1 for D (5 bases). Germline V gene lookup returns CDR1 SGHTA and CDR2 FQGNSA. The CDR3 is 13 amino acids. Between the trimmed V and J ends, which lost 3 bases and 3 bases, there was a span of 8 bases.

The rearrangement joins TRBV6-5 to TRBJ2-1; 9 nucleotides match TRBD2. The V segment lost 2 bases and the J segment 5 bases; nucleotides outside the gene matches: 1. Germline CDR1 MNHEY, CDR2 SVGAGI. CDR3 size: 14 residues. The CDR3 region is CASSYGGGDNEQFF. CDR3 bases: TGTGCCAGCAGTTACGGCGGGGGGGACAATGAGCAGTTCTTC.

The V gene is TRBV6-5, the J gene TRBJ1-2; TRBD1 matches at 9 bases. Looked up from germline, CDR1 is MNHEY and CDR2 is SVGAGI. CDR3 length: 12 residues. V gave up 4 bases and J gave up 7 bases; unmatched junction bases: 1. The CDR3 bases are TGTGCCAGCAGTTTGGACAGGGGTGGCTACACCTTC. It translates to CASSLDRGGYTF.

This clone appeared a few times. The chain recombines TRBV4-1 with TRBJ2-2; D is possibly TRBD1 (7 bases). This CDR3 has 15 residues. Trimming left V 1 base short and J 6 bases short, with 12 bases between. CDR1 is MGHRA and CDR2 is YSYEKL in the germline V gene. The CDR3 DNA reads as TGCGCCAGCAGCCAAGGAGGGGGCGGGGCCGGGGAGCTGTTTTTT. Amino acids: CASSQGGGGAGELFF.

The rearrangement joins TRBV19 to TRBJ2-3, with TRBD2 identical over 8 bases. V shed 3 bases and J 5 bases; nucleotides not matched to a gene: 4. Per the germline V gene, CDR1 is LNHDA and CDR2 is SQIVND (reference sequence). CDR3 length: 14 residues. The CDR3 nucleotides are TGTGCCAGTAGTATCTCGCGGGGGGTAGATACGCAGTATTTT. Translating it yields CASSISRGVDTQYF.

This chain uses TRBV7-6 with TRBJ2-5; D gene ambiguous. The CDR3 extends over 14 amino acids. With 1 base removed from V and 3 bases from J, the gap between germline ends came to 9 bases. The V gene's germline CDR1 is SGHVS and CDR2 FNYEAQ. The CDR3 loop is CASSLGLVEETQYF. CDR3 nucleotides: TGTGCCAGCAGCTTAGGCCTAGTCGAAGAGACCCAGTACTTC.

The V and J genes are TRBV24-1 and TRBJ2-2; 8 nucleotides align to TRBD2. This CDR3 comprises 19 residues. J gave up 0 bases and V 4 bases, and 12 bases lay outside the gene matches. From germline, CDR1 is KGHDR and CDR2 SFDVKD. The chain's CDR3 is CATSDPSGLARANTGELFF. The DNA for the CDR3 is TGTGCCACCAGTGACCCGTCTGGACTAGCCAGAGCGAACACCGGGGAGCTGTTTTTT.

The chain has TRBV28 and TRBJ2-3; 8 bases match TRBD2. With V trimmed by 5 bases and J by 4 bases, 8 bases remained unmatched. Germline V gene sequence: CDR1 MDHEN, CDR2 SYDVKM. The CDR3 has 15 residues. The CDR3 coding sequence is TGTGCCAGCAGTCCCGGAGCGGGAGTAGCAGATACGCAGTATTTT. Protein product: CASSPGAGVADTQYF.

The V and J genes are TRBV6-5 and TRBJ2-7; TRBD1 aligns across 9 bases. CDR1 MNHEY and CDR2 SVGAGI come from the germline V gene. The V gene end was trimmed by 3 bases and the J gene end by 7 bases; junction bases not matched to a gene: 10. The CDR3 has 15 amino acids. CDR3: CASSYLTQGAEEQYF. The CDR3 DNA is TGTGCCAGCAGTTATCTCACACAGGGGGCGGAAGAGCAGTACTTC.

Worth noting for this clone: Other nucleotide sequences from this sample produce the same CDR3. This sequence joins TRBV27 and TRBJ1-5, with D unclear. V was shortened by 3 bases and J by 4 bases, with 7 bases between the two germline ends. This CDR3 spans 13 amino acids. Germline V gene data show CDR1 as MNHEY and CDR2 as SMNVEV (reference sequence). CDR3 sequence: CASSLTGNQPQHF. CDR3 nucleotide sequence: TGTGCCAGCAGTTTGACGGGAAATCAGCCCCAGCATTTT.

This clone was counted between two and nine times. This rearrangement joins TRBV19 to TRBJ1-2; D not certain. V was shortened by 6 bases and J by 8 bases, with 16 bases between the two germline ends. Germline CDR1 reads LNHDA; CDR2 reads SQIVND (reference sequence). The CDR3 has 13 residues. CDR3 sequence reads: CASSPDIAGGYTF. The CDR3 DNA is TGTGCCAGTAGCCCAGACATTGCGGGCGGCTACACCTTC.

The chain combines TRBV27 with TRBJ1-1, with D possibly matching TRBD1 (5 bases). The CDR3 is made up of 13 amino acids. V lost 5 bases and J 5 bases, leaving 12 bases between the germline ends. Germline CDR1 reads MNHEY; CDR2 reads SMNVEV (reference sequence). This CDR3 is CASSAREGTEAFF. CDR3 nucleotide sequence: TGTGCCAGCAGTGCCCGGGAGGGGACTGAAGCTTTCTTT.

This clone has only a few counts. The genes are TRBV24-1 and TRBJ2-1; 11 bases are shared with TRBD2. Germline V gives CDR1 KGHDR, CDR2 SFDVKD. The ends lost 9 bases at V and 4 bases at J; junction bases unmatched: 13. The CDR3 extends over 17 amino acids. The chain's CDR3 is CATAGTSGAEPYNEQFF. The CDR3 DNA reads as TGTGCCACCGCAGGGACTAGCGGCGCGGAACCTTACAATGAGCAGTTCTTC.

The gene calls are TRBV6-2 or TRBV6-3 and TRBJ1-5; D not certain. The ends were cut back, 0 bases at V and 5 bases at J, with 14 bases in the middle. Germline V lookup: CDR1 MNHEY, CDR2 SVGEGT. The CDR3 runs 16 residues. The CDR3 reads CASSYSDTSRDQPQHF. DNA of the CDR3: TGTGCCAGCAGTTACTCGGATACTAGCCGGGATCAGCCCCAGCATTTT.

The genes are TRBV2 and TRBJ2-3; 14 nucleotides line up with TRBD2. Germline CDR1 is SNHLY and CDR2 is FYNNEI. This CDR3 comprises 21 residues. With V trimmed by 2 bases and J by 0 bases, 13 bases remained unmatched. The CDR3 region is CASSEPNRGTSGGLSTDTQYF. DNA of the CDR3: TGTGCCAGCAGTGAACCCAACCGGGGGACTAGCGGGGGTCTTAGCACAGATACGCAGTATTTT. The variable domain in full, completed from reference TRBV2 and TRBJ2-3, reads EPEVTQTPSHQVTQMGQEVILRCVPISNHLYFYWYRQILGQKVEFLVSFYNNEISEKSEIFDDQFSVERPDGSNFTLKIRSTKLEDSAMYFCASSEPNRGTSGGLSTDTQYFGPGTRLTVL.

The chain has TRBV6-5 and TRBJ1-1, with D possibly TRBD1 on 6 matching bases. This CDR3 contains 14 residues. Trimming removed 6 bases from V and 5 bases from J, with 16 bases in between. From germline, CDR1 is MNHEY and CDR2 SVGAGI. The CDR3 sequence is CASSKGVWGTEAFF. As DNA, the CDR3 is TGTGCCAGCAGCAAGGGGGTATGGGGAACTGAAGCTTTCTTT.

The rearrangement links TRBV30 to TRBJ1-3, with TRBD1 as a possible D gene (6 bases). The CDR3 totals 12 residues. Trimming stripped 7 bases from V and 4 bases from J, with 11 bases between. Germline CDR1 GTSNPN, CDR2 SVGIG (reference sequence). The CDR3 spells CAFSGEGNTIYF. Here the CDR3 DNA reads TGTGCCTTCTCAGGGGAAGGAAACACCATATATTTT.

J is TRBJ2-5 and V is TRBV29-1; D unresolved. V lost 6 bases, J lost 1 base, and 15 bases lay in between. CDR1 SQVTM and CDR2 ANQGSEA come from the germline V gene. The length of the CDR3 is 14 residues. The CDR3 bases are TGCAGCGTGGTGCGCATGGAGTCCCAAGAGACCCAGTACTTC. Amino acid sequence: CSVVRMESQETQYF.

This clone was counted ten times or more. This chain connects TRBV28 to TRBJ1-6; TRBD1 might be the D (6 bases). V lost 5 bases, J lost 3 bases, and 14 bases lay in between. The CDR3 sequence is 16 residues long. The germline CDR1 and CDR2 sequences are MDHEN and SYDVKM. CDR3 in amino acids: CASSPPGQNYNSPLHF. Written as DNA, the CDR3 is TGTGCCAGCAGTCCCCCCGGACAGAACTATAATTCACCCCTCCACTTT.

The chain couples TRBV2 to TRBJ1-5, with TRBD1 matching 9 bases. After removal of 7 bases from V and 4 bases from J, the junction contained 2 bases not matched to a gene. The CDR3 covers 13 residues. Germline lookup yields CDR1 SNHLY and CDR2 FYNNEI. The CDR3 coding sequence is TGTGCCAGCAAAGACAGGGGGAATCAGCCCCAGCATTTT. Its protein product is CASKDRGNQPQHF. The whole variable domain, remainder taken from reference TRBV2 and TRBJ1-5, is EPEVTQTPSHQVTQMGQEVILRCVPISNHLYFYWYRQILGQKVEFLVSFYNNEISEKSEIFDDQFSVERPDGSNFTLKIRSTKLEDSAMYFCASKDRGNQPQHFGDGTRLSIL.

The chain uses TRBV7-9 and TRBJ1-1; the D gene is possibly TRBD1 (6 bases). Deletions cut 5 bases from V and 0 bases from J, with 16 bases between. Germline V CDR1 and CDR2: SEHNR, FQNEAQ (reference sequence). The CDR3 runs 16 residues. The CDR3 coding sequence is TGTGCCAGCAGCCCAGGACAGTCTCTGATGAACACTGAAGCTTTCTTT. Translating it yields CASSPGQSLMNTEAFF.

This sequence joins TRBV19 and TRBJ2-1, with TRBD2 identical over 15 bases. CDR3 length equals 19 residues. Trimming cost V 2 bases and J 3 bases; bases outside gene matches: 8. Per germline, CDR1 LNHDA and CDR2 SQIVND (reference sequence). The CDR3 DNA reads as TGTGCCAGTAGTATATCCGGGACTAGCGGGGGGTTTTTCTACAATGAGCAGTTCTTC. Residues: CASSISGTSGGFFYNEQFF.

A word on this clone: One end of the junction fails to match germline, which may point to a read error. V usage is TRBV7-3 and J usage is TRBJ2-5; 7 bases are shared with TRBD1. Germline V gives CDR1 SGHTA, CDR2 FQGTGA. This CDR3 has 15 amino acids. Here the CDR3 DNA reads TGTGCCAGCAGCTTACCCGGCGAGGGGACAGAGACTCAGTACTTC. Amino acid sequence: CASSLPGEGTETQYF. Variable domain in full (rest from reference TRBV7-3 and TRBJ2-5): GAGVSQTPSNKVTEKGKYVELRCDPISGHTALYWYRQSLGQGPEFLIYFQGTGAADDSGLPNDRFFAVRPEGSVSTLKIQRTERGDSAVYLCASSLPGEGTETQYFGPGTRLLVL.

The chain links TRBV10-3 to TRBJ2-7; the D gene is possibly TRBD2 (7 bases). CDR1 and CDR2 from the germline V gene are ENHRY and SYGVKD. Deletions cut 11 bases from V and 2 bases from J, with 16 bases between. This CDR3 has 13 amino acids. Written as DNA, the CDR3 is TGTGCCGTCGGGGGGACAAACACCTACGAGCAGTACTTC. Translated: CAVGGTNTYEQYF.